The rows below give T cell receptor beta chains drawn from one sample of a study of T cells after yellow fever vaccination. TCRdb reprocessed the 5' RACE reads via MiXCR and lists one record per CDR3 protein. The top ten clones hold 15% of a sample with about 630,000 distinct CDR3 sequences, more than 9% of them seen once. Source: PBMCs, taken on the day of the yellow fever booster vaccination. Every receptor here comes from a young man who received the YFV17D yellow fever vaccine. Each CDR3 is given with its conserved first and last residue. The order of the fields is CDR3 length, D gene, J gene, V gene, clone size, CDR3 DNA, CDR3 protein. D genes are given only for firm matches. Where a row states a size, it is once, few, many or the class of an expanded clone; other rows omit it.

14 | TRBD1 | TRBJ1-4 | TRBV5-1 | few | TGCGCCAGCAGCTTTGCGACAGGGGATGAAAAACTGTTTTTT | CASSFATGDEKLFF
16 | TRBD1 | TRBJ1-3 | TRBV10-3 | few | TGTGCCATCAGTGAGGGACAGGGGCACTCTGGAAACACCATATATTTT | CAISEGQGHSGNTIYF
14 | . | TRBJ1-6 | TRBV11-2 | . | TGTGCCTCTACCCCGGCGAACTATAATTCACCCCTCCACTTT | CASTPANYNSPLHF
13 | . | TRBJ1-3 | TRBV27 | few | TGTGCCAGCAGAGGGACGCACGGAAACACCATATATTTT | CASRGTHGNTIYF
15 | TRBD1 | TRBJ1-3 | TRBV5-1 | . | TGCGCCAGCAGCTTACAGGGGGCAAAAGGAAACACCATATATTTT | CASSLQGAKGNTIYF
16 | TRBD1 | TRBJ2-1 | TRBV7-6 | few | TGTGCCAGCAGCTTAGCGCTCGGGACAGGGGGCGATGAGCAGTTCTTC | CASSLALGTGGDEQFF
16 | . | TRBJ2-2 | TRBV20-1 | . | TGCAGTGCTAATGATATCCGGGCTGTGAACACCGGGGAGCTGTTTTTT | CSANDIRAVNTGELFF
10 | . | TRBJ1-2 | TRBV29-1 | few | TGCAGCGTTGAGCAGGGAGACTACACCTTC | CSVEQGDYTF
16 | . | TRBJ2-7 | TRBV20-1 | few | TGCAGTGCTAGAGATCAAGGGTCGGGCCTAACCTACGAGCAGTACTTC | CSARDQGSGLTYEQYF
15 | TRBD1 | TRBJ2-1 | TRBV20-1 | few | TGCAGTGCTAGAACCCCGGGACAGGGGAGGAATGAGCAGTTCTTC | CSARTPGQGRNEQFF
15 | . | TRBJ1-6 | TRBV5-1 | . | TGCGCCAGCAGCTTGACCGGGACGGGGGAATCACCCCTCCACTTT | CASSLTGTGESPLHF
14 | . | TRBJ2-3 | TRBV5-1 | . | TGCGCCAGCAGCTTGGGAGACAGTGCAGATACGCAGTATTTT | CASSLGDSADTQYF
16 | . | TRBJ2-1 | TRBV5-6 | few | TGTGCCAGCAGCCAAGCAACAGTCTACTTCCTCAATGAGCAGTTCTTC | CASSQATVYFLNEQFF
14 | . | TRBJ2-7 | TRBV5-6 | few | TGTGCCAGCAGCTTGGCCTGGGGGCAGGTCGAGCAGTACTTC | CASSLAWGQVEQYF
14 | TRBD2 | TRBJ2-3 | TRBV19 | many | TGTGCCAGTAGCCCCGGCGGGGGAGCAGATACGCAGTATTTT | CASSPGGGADTQYF
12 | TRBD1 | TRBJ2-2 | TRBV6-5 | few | TGTGCCAGCAGGGACAGGTCCGGGGAGCTGTTTTTT | CASRDRSGELFF
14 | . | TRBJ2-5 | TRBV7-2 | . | TGTGCCAGCAGCTTCCGGCAGGTCGGGGAGACCCAGTACTTC | CASSFRQVGETQYF
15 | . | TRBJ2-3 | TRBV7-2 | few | TGTGCCAGCAGCCCAGAAGGGGGTTGGACAGATACGCAGTATTTT | CASSPEGGWTDTQYF
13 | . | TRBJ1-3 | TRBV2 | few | TGTGCCAGCATCTACAGCCCTGGAAACACCATATATTTT | CASIYSPGNTIYF
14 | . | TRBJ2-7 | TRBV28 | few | TGTGCCAGCAGTTTACAACTCCTGGTATACGAGCAGTACTTC | CASSLQLLVYEQYF
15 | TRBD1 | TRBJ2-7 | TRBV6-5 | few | TGTGCCAGCAGTTACGGTACAGGGGGCGCGGGGGAGCAGTACTTC | CASSYGTGGAGEQYF
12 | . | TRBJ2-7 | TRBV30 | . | TGTGCCTTAGACAGGCGGCGCTACGAGCAGTACTTC | CALDRRRYEQYF
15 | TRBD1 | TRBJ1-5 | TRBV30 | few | TGTGCCTGGAGCGCAGGGGGATTCAACAATCAGCCCCAGCATTTT | CAWSAGGFNNQPQHF
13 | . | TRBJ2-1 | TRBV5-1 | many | TGCGCCAGCAGCTTGGCCCAATACAATGAGCAGTTCTTC | CASSLAQYNEQFF
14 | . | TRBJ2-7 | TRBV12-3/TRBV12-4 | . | TGTGCCAGCACCCTGGGGCAAAAAGGCAACGAGCAGTACTTC | CASTLGQKGNEQYF
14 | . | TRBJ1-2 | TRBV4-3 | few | TGCGCCAGCAGCCAAGGGCTTACTAACTATGGCTACACCTTC | CASSQGLTNYGYTF
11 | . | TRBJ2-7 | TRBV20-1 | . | TGCAGTGGCGGGTTCTCCTACGAGCAGTACTTC | CSGGFSYEQYF
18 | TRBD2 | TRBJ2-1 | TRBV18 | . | TGTGCCAGCTCACTACTGGTGGGTACTAGCGGGAGTCCCAATGAGCAGTTCTTC | CASSLLVGTSGSPNEQFF
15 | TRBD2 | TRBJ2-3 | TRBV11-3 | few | TGTGCCAGCAGCTTAGGAGCGGGATTTGGAGATACGCAGTATTTT | CASSLGAGFGDTQYF
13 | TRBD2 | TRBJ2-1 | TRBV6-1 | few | TGTGCCAGTAGCGGGGTAACCACGGGGGAGCAGTTCTTC | CASSGVTTGEQFF
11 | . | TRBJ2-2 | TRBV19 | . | TGTGCCAGTGAGGACACCGGGGAGCTGTTTTTT | CASEDTGELFF
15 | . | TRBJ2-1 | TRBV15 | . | TGTGCCACCAGCAGACAGGGGATTCAGGATCGTGAGCAGTTCTTC | CATSRQGIQDREQFF
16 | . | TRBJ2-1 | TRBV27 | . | TGTGCCAGCAGTCCAAACACAGGCTACTCCTACAATGAGCAGTTCTTC | CASSPNTGYSYNEQFF
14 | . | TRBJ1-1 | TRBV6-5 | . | TGTGCCAGCAGTTACCTGACGGGGAACACTGAAGCTTTCTTT | CASSYLTGNTEAFF
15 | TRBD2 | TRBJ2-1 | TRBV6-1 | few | TGTGCCAGCAGTAGTAGCGGGAGCTCGCGTGGTGAGCAGTTCTTC | CASSSSGSSRGEQFF
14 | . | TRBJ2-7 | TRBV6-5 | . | TGTGCCAGCAGTTACGGGGGGATGGTTTACGAGCAGTACTTC | CASSYGGMVYEQYF
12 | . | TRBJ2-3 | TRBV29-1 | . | TGCAGCGTTGATGCTGGCACAGATACGCAGTATTTT | CSVDAGTDTQYF
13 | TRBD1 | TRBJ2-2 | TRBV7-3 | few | TGTGCCAGCAGCTTGGACAGGGACGGGGAGCTGTTTTTT | CASSLDRDGELFF
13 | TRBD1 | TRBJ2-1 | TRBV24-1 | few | TGTGCCACCTCTCGACAGGGGGCAGCTGAGCAGTTCTTC | CATSRQGAAEQFF
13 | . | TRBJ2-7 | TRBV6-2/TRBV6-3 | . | TGTGCCAGCACAACCGGGACCCCCCACGAGCAGTACTTC | CASTTGTPHEQYF
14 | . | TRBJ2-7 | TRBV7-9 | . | TGTGCCAGCAGCTCCCCCGGGGGCGTCAACGAGCAGTACTTC | CASSSPGGVNEQYF
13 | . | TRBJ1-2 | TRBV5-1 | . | TGCGCCAGCAGCTTTGATGGCTCATATGGCTACACCTTC | CASSFDGSYGYTF
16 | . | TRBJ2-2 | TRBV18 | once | TGTGCCAGCCGCCGCAGTAGCAGTCTGAACACCGGGGAGCTGTTTTTT | CASRRSSSLNTGELFF
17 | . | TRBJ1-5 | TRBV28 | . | TGTGCCAGCACCAATATGGGGCTGGGCTTACCTTTCCAGCCCCAGCATTTT | CASTNMGLGLPFQPQHF
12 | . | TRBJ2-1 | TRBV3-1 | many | TGTGCCAGCAAGGACGTCTACAATGAGCAGTTCTTC | CASKDVYNEQFF
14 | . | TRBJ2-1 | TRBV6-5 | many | TGTGCCAGCAGTTACGGGGTTTCCTACAATGAGCAGTTCTTC | CASSYGVSYNEQFF
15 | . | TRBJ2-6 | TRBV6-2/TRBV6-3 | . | TGTGCCAGCAGTTACGGGCCCCCTGGGGCCAACGTCCTGACTTTC | CASSYGPPGANVLTF
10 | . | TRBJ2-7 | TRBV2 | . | TGTGCCAGCACCGGGGGTGAGCAGTACTTC | CASTGGEQYF
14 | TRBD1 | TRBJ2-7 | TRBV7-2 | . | TGTGCCAGCAGTCCGGACAGGGGTAATTATGAGCAGTACTTC | CASSPDRGNYEQYF
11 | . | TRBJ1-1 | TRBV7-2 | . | TGTGCCAGCAGCACCTTCACTGAAGCTTTCTTT | CASSTFTEAFF
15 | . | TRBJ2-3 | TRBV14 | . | TGTGCCAGCAGCCAAGTCCTACACCGCACAGATACGCAGTATTTT | CASSQVLHRTDTQYF
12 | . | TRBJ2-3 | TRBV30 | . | TGTGCCTGGAGTGTACGGGCAGATACGCAGTATTTT | CAWSVRADTQYF
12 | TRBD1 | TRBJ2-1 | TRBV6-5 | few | TGTGCCAGCCGCGACAGGGTGGGCGAGCAGTTCTTC | CASRDRVGEQFF
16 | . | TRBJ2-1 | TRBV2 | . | TGTGCCAGCAGTGAAGCGAGGCAGGGCCCCTACAATGAGCAGTTCTTC | CASSEARQGPYNEQFF
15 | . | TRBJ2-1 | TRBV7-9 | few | TGTGCCAGCAGCTTGCTTGGTCTAGCCTACAATGAGCAGTTCTTC | CASSLLGLAYNEQFF